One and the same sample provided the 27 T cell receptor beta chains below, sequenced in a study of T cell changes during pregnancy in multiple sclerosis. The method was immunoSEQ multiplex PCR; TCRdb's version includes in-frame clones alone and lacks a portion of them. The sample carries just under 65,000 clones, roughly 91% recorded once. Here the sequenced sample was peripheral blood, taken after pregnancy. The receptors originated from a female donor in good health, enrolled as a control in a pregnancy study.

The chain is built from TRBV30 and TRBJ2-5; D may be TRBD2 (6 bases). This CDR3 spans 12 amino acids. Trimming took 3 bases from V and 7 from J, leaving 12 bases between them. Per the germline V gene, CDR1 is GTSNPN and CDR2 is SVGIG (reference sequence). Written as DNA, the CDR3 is TGTGCCTGGAGCGGGGGACGGGTGACCCAGTACTTC. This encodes CAWSGGRVTQYF.

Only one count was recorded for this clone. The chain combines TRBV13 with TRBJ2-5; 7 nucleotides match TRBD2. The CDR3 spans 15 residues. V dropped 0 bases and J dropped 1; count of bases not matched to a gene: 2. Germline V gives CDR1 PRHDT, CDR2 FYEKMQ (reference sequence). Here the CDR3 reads CASSLGAGVQETQYF. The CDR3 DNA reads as TGTGCCAGCAGCTTAGGGGCGGGGGTCCAAGAGACCCAGTACTTC.

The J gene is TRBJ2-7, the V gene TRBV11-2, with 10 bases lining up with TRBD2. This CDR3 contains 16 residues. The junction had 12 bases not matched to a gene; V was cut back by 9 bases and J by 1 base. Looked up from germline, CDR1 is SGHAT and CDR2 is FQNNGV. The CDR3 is CASNRLAGLRSYEQYF. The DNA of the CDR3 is TGTGCCAGTAATCGACTAGCGGGTTTACGATCCTACGAGCAGTACTTC.

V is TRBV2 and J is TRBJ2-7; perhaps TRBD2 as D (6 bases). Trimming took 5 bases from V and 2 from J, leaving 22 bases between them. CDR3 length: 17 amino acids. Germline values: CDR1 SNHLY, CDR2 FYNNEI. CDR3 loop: CASSSGTHNQGPYEQYF. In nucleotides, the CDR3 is TGTGCCAGCAGTTCCGGGACTCACAACCAGGGCCCCTACGAGCAGTACTTC.

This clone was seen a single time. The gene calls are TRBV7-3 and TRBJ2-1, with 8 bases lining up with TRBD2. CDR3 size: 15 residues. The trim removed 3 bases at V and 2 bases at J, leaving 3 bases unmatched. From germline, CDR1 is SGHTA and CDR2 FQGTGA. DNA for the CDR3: TGTGCCAGCAGCTTGGATAGCGGGACCTACAATGAGCAGTTCTTC. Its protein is CASSLDSGTYNEQFF. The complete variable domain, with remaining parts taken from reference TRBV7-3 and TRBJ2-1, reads GAGVSQTPSNKVTEKGKYVELRCDPISGHTALYWYRQSLGQGPEFLIYFQGTGAADDSGLPNDRFFAVRPEGSVSTLKIQRTERGDSAVYLCASSLDSGTYNEQFFGPGTRLTVL.

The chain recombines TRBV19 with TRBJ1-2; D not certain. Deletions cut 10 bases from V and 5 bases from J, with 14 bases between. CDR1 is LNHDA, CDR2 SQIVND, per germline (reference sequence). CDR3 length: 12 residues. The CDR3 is CATNEEVYGYTF. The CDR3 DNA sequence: TGTGCCACTAACGAGGAGGTTTATGGCTACACCTTC. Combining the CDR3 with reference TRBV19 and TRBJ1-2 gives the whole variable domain DGGITQSPKYLFRKEGQNVTLSCEQNLNHDAMYWYRQDPGQGLRLIYYSQIVNDFQKGDIAEGYSVSREKKESFPLTVTSAQKNPTAFYLCATNEEVYGYTFGSGTRLTVV.

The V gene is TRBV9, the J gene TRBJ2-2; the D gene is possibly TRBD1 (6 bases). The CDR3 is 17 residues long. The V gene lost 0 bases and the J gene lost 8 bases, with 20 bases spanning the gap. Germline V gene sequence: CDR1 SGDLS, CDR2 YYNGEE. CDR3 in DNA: TGTGCCAGCAGCGTAGGTGTTAGACAGGCACGTTCGGGGGAGCTGTTTTTT. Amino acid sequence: CASSVGVRQARSGELFF.

The CDR3 here is CASSSVYGSGNTIYF. The CDR3 nucleotides read TGTGCCAGCAGCTCGGTCTACGGCTCTGGAAACACCATATATTTT. This chain connects TRBV7-8 to TRBJ1-3, with D unresolved. The CDR3 extends over 15 amino acids. The germline V gene has CDR1 SGHVS and CDR2 FQNEAQ. V was pared by 4 bases and J by 0 bases, with 10 bases between.

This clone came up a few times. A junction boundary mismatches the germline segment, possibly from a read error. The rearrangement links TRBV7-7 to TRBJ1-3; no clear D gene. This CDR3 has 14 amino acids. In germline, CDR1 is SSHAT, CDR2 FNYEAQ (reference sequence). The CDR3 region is CASSSLGPGNTIYF. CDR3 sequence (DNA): TGTGCTAGCAGCTCCCTGGGCCCTGGAAACACCATATATTTT.

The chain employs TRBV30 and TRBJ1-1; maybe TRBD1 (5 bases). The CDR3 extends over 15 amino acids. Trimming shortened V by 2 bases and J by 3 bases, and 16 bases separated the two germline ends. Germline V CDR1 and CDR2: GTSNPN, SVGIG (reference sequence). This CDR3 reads CAWSKGGQGDTEAFF. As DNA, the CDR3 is TGTGCCTGGAGTAAAGGAGGGCAGGGAGACACTGAAGCTTTCTTT.

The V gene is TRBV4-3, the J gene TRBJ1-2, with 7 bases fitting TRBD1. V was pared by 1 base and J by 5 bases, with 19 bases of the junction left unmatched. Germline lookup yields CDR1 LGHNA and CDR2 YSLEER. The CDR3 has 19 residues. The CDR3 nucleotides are TGCGCCAGCAGCCAAGTGTCGCAGGGGGAATGGGCGGGCGAGTATGGCTACACCTTC. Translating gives CASSQVSQGEWAGEYGYTF.

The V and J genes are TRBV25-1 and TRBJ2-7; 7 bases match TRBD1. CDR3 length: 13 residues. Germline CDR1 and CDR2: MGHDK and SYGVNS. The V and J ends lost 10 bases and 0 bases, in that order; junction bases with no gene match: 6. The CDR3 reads CATTRQGSYEQYF. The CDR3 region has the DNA TGTGCCACCACTAGACAGGGCTCCTACGAGCAGTACTTC.

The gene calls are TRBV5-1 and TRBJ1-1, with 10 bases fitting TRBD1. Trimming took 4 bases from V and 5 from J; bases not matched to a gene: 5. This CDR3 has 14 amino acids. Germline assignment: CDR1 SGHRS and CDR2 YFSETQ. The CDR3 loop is CASSSDRGQTEAFF. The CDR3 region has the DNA TGCGCCAGCAGCAGTGACAGGGGGCAAACTGAAGCTTTCTTT.

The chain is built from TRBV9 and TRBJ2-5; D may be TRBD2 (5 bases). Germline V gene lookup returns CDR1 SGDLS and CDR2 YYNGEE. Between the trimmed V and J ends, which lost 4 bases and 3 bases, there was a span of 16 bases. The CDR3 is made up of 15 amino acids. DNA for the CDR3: TGTGCCAGCAGCCCCCAGCCGCGGGCGGAAGAGACCCAGTACTTC. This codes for CASSPQPRAEETQYF.

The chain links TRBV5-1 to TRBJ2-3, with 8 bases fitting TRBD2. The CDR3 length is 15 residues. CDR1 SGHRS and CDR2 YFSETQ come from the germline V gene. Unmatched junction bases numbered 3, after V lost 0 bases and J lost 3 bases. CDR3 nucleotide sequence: TGCGCCAGCAGCTTGGTTTCTAGCGGGACAGATACGCAGTATTTT. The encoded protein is CASSLVSSGTDTQYF.

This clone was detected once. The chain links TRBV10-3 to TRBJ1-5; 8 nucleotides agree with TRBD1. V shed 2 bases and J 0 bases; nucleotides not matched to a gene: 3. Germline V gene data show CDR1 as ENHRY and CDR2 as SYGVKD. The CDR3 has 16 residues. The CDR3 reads CAISEGTGVSNQPQHF. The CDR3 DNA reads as TGTGCCATCAGTGAGGGGACAGGAGTTAGCAATCAGCCCCAGCATTTT.

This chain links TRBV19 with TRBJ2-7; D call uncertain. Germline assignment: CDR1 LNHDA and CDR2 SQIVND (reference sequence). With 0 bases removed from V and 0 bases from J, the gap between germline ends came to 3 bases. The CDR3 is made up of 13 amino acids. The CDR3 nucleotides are TGTGCCAGTAGTATAGACAGCTCCTACGAGCAGTACTTC. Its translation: CASSIDSSYEQYF. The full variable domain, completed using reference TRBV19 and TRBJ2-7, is DGGITQSPKYLFRKEGQNVTLSCEQNLNHDAMYWYRQDPGQGLRLIYYSQIVNDFQKGDIAEGYSVSREKKESFPLTVTSAQKNPTAFYLCASSIDSSYEQYFGPGTRLTVT.

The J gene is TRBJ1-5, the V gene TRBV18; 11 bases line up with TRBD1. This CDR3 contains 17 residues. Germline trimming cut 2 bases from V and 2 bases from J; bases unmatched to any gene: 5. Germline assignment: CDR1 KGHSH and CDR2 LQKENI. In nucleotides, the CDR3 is TGTGCCAGCTCACCATTTCGGACAGGGGGCGGCAATCAGCCCCAGCATTTT. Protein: CASSPFRTGGGNQPQHF.

The CDR3, as DNA: TGTGCCAGCAGCGTAGGGACTAGCGGGGGGCGAGAAGAGACCCAGTACTTC. Its translation: CASSVGTSGGREETQYF. The V call is TRBV9, the J call TRBJ2-5; 14 bases align to TRBD2. Trimming cost V 0 bases and J 3 bases; bases outside gene matches: 4. This CDR3 contains 17 residues. CDR1 is SGDLS, CDR2 YYNGEE, per germline. The variable domain in full, completed from reference TRBV9 and TRBJ2-5, reads DSGVTQTPKHLITATGQRVTLRCSPRSGDLSVYWYQQSLDQGLQFLIQYYNGEERAKGNILERFSAQQFPDLHSELNLSSLELGDSALYFCASSVGTSGGREETQYFGPGTRLLVL.

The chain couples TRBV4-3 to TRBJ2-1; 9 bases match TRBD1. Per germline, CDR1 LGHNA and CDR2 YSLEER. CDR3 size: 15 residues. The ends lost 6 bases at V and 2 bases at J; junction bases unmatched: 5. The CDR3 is CASSKGTGTYNEQFF. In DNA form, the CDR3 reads TGCGCCAGCAGTAAAGGGACAGGGACCTACAATGAGCAGTTCTTC.

The CDR3, as DNA: TGCAGCGTTGTCATCGGGGGCTCTGGGGCCAACGTCCTGACTTTC. It specifies CSVVIGGSGANVLTF. V and J are TRBV29-1 and TRBJ2-6, with a possible D match to TRBD2 (6 bases). Germline loops: CDR1 SQVTM, CDR2 ANQGSEA. CDR3 length: 15 amino acids. V shed 4 bases and J shed 0 bases, with 10 bases lying between them.

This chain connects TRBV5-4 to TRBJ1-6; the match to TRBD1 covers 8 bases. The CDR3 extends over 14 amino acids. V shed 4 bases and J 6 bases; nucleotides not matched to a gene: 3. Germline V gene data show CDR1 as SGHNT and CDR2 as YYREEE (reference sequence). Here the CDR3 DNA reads TGTGCCAGCAGCCTCGACAGGGGTAATTCACCCCTCCACTTT. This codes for CASSLDRGNSPLHF. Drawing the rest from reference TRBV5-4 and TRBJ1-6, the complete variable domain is ETGVTQSPTHLIKTRGQQVTLRCSSQSGHNTVSWYQQALGQGPQFIFQYYREEENGRGNFPPRFSGLQFPNYSSELNVNALELDDSALYLCASSLDRGNSPLHFGNGTRLTVT.

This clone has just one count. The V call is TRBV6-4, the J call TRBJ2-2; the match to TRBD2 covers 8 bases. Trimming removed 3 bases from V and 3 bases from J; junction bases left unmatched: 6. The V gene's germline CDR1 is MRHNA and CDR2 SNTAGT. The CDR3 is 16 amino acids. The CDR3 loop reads CASSEFGTRDTGELFF. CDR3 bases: TGTGCCAGCAGTGAATTCGGGACTAGGGACACCGGGGAGCTGTTTTTT.

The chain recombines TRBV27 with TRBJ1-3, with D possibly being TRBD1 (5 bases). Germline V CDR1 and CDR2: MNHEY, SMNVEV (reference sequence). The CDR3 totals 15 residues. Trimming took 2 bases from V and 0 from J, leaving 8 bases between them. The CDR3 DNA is TGTGCCAGCAGTTTAGACAGTTACTCTGGAAACACCATATATTTT. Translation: CASSLDSYSGNTIYF.

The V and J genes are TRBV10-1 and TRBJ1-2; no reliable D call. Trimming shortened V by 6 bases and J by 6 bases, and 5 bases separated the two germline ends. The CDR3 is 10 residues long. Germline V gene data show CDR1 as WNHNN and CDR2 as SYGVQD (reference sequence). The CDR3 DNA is TGCGCCAGCAGCCAGAATGGCTACACCTTC. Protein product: CASSQNGYTF.

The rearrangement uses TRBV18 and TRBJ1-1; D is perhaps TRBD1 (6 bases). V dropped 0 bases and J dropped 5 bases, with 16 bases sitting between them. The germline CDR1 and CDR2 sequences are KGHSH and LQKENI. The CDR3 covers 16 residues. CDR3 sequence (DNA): TGTGCCAGCTCACCACCACCTACAGGGTTCTCAACTGAAGCTTTCTTT. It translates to CASSPPPTGFSTEAFF.

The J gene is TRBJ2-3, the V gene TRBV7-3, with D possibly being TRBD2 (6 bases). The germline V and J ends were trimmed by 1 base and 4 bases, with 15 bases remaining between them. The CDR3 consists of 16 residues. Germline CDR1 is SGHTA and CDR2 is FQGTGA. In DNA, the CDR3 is TGTGCCAGCAGCTTAAGCGGCGGGGTTGGTCCAGATACGCAGTATTTT. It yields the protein CASSLSGGVGPDTQYF.